The 20 T cell receptor beta chains in this list originate from one sample, sequenced in a study of cytomegalovirus exposure and HLA in healthy donors. PCR used 60 Vbeta primers and 13 Jbeta primers. Method: immunoSEQ multiplex PCR; TCRdb's copy keeps in-frame clones and lacks some. Of just under 95,000 clones in the sample, roughly 80% are singletons; the top ten hold around 1.2%. The sample taken for sequencing was PBMCs. All receptors come from a girl aged 2-15 years in good health and CMV-seropositive.

V is TRBV9 and J is TRBJ2-7; 13 nucleotides line up with TRBD2. V lost 0 bases, J lost 6 bases, and 3 bases stayed unmatched. CDR3 length equals 15 residues. Per the germline V gene, CDR1 is SGDLS and CDR2 is YYNGEE. CDR3 region: CASSVGLAGGGEQYF. CDR3 nucleotide sequence: TGTGCCAGCAGCGTAGGACTAGCGGGAGGCGGCGAGCAGTACTTC.

The chain is built from TRBV9 and TRBJ2-5, with TRBD2 matching over 9 bases. The CDR3 runs to 14 residues. In germline, CDR1 is SGDLS, CDR2 YYNGEE. Germline trimming cut 3 bases from V and 5 bases from J; bases unmatched to any gene: 5. The CDR3, as DNA: TGTGCCAGCAGCGCGGGACTAGCTGGGGAGACCCAGTACTTC. Translation gives CASSAGLAGETQYF.

This chain joins TRBV10-3 and TRBJ2-1; 10 bases are a match to TRBD2. The germline V gene has CDR1 ENHRY and CDR2 SYGVKD. This CDR3 is 15 amino acids long. The junction had 7 bases not matched to a gene; V was cut back by 6 bases and J by 5 bases. In DNA, the CDR3 is TGTGCCATCAGCCAAGCGGGAGGGACGAACAATGAGCAGTTCTTC. It specifies CAISQAGGTNNEQFF.

The CDR3 DNA is TGTGCCAGCAGCTTTCCGTCGTTGAGGGAGTTGATGGACTATGGCTACACCTTC. It translates to CASSFPSLRELMDYGYTF. The chain combines TRBV5-8 with TRBJ1-2; D remains ambiguous. In germline, CDR1 is SGHTS, CDR2 YDEGEE. The CDR3 runs to 18 residues. The V and J ends lost 2 bases and 3 bases respectively, with 23 bases between them.

In this sample, this clone turned up a few times. This chain joins TRBV28 and TRBJ2-7; 9 bases align to TRBD1. CDR3 size: 16 residues. The V segment lost 7 bases and the J segment 3 bases; nucleotides outside the gene matches: 13. CDR1 and CDR2 (germline): MDHEN, SYDVKM. CDR3 nucleotide sequence: TGTGCCAGCACCTTCTTGGGACAGGGTCCTCTCTACGAGCAGTACTTC. This gives the protein CASTFLGQGPLYEQYF.

The V call is TRBV28, the J call TRBJ1-2; 8 positions match TRBD1. Unmatched junction bases numbered 7, after V lost 6 bases and J lost 10 bases. The CDR3 extends over 12 amino acids. The germline V gene has CDR1 MDHEN and CDR2 SYDVKM. The CDR3 DNA reads as TGTGCCAGCAGAGGGACAGGACCCCTCTACACCTTC. It translates to CASRGTGPLYTF.

The chain uses TRBV5-1 and TRBJ2-5; D is possibly TRBD1 (6 bases). The CDR3 has 14 amino acids. Per germline, CDR1 SGHRS and CDR2 YFSETQ. V was pared by 1 base and J by 2 bases, with 9 bases between. This chain's CDR3 is CASSLLGAQETQYF. The CDR3 DNA is TGCGCCAGCAGCTTGTTGGGGGCACAAGAGACCCAGTACTTC.

This chain uses TRBV7-9 with TRBJ1-5; 9 positions agree with TRBD1. The CDR3 spans 15 residues. From germline, CDR1 is SEHNR and CDR2 FQNEAQ (reference sequence). With 5 bases clipped from V and 6 bases from J, the junction kept 8 bases outside the gene matches. The CDR3 is CASSRDREEGQPQHF. The CDR3 bases are TGTGCCAGCAGCCGGGACAGGGAGGAGGGTCAGCCCCAGCATTTT.

This chain connects TRBV7-2 to TRBJ2-7; D gene uncertain. The CDR3 totals 13 residues. Germline lookup yields CDR1 SGHTA and CDR2 FQGNSA. V shed 5 bases and J shed 0 bases, with 8 bases lying between them. The CDR3 loop is CASSKASSYEQYF. DNA of the CDR3: TGTGCCAGCAGCAAGGCTAGCTCCTACGAGCAGTACTTC. Combining the CDR3 with reference TRBV7-2 and TRBJ2-7 gives the whole variable domain GAGVSQSPSNKVTEKGKDVELRCDPISGHTALYWYRQSLGQGLEFLIYFQGNSAPDKSGLPSDRFSAERTGGSVSTLTIQRTQQEDSAVYLCASSKASSYEQYFGPGTRLTVT.

The rearrangement links TRBV6-5 to TRBJ2-7, with 8 bases identical to TRBD1. The trim removed 7 bases at V and 5 bases at J, leaving 10 bases unmatched. In germline, CDR1 is MNHEY, CDR2 SVGAGI. The CDR3 length is 14 residues. The chain's CDR3 is CASTNSGGLDEQYF. For the CDR3, the DNA is TGTGCCAGCACAAACTCAGGGGGCTTGGACGAGCAGTACTTC.

V gene TRBV9 combines with J gene TRBJ2-7; TRBD2 aligns across 15 bases. This CDR3 has 16 amino acids. The germline gives CDR1 SGDLS, CDR2 YYNGEE. Trimming at V came to 3 bases and at J to 2 bases, leaving 3 bases not matched to a gene. The DNA for the CDR3 is TGTGCCAGCAGCGGGGGACTAGCGGGAGGTACCTACGAGCAGTACTTC. This translates into CASSGGLAGGTYEQYF.

The chain combines TRBV5-1 with TRBJ2-7, with a weak D call TRBD1 (7 bases). V dropped 5 bases and J dropped 5 bases, with 14 bases sitting between them. This CDR3 is 13 amino acids long. The germline CDR1 and CDR2 sequences are SGHRS and YFSETQ. The CDR3 coding sequence is TGCGCCAGCAGATCAGGGGGGAGTGACGAGCAGTACTTC. Amino acids: CASRSGGSDEQYF.

The V call is TRBV5-1, the J call TRBJ2-7; 9 bases match TRBD1. This CDR3 region has 14 residues. Germline-derived CDR1 and CDR2 are SGHRS and YFSETQ. J was trimmed by 7 bases and V by 4 bases; bases with no gene match: 9. The CDR3 DNA sequence: TGCGCCAGCAGCCCAAGACAGGGGGGAGAAGAGCAGTACTTC. The encoded protein is CASSPRQGGEEQYF.

This rearrangement joins TRBV6-5 to TRBJ2-7; 9 positions agree with TRBD1. V gave up 4 bases and J gave up 2 bases; unmatched junction bases: 9. This CDR3 contains 16 residues. From germline, CDR1 is MNHEY and CDR2 SVGAGI. The CDR3 nucleotides read TGTGCCAGCAGTTTTGGCCTTGGACAGGGGACCTACGAGCAGTACTTC. Amino acids: CASSFGLGQGTYEQYF.

The genes are TRBV6-1 and TRBJ2-7; perhaps TRBD1 as D (6 bases). Trimming shortened V by 4 bases and J by 3 bases, and 10 bases separated the two germline ends. The CDR3 contains 13 residues. The germline V gene has CDR1 MNHNS and CDR2 SASEGT. CDR3 in amino acids: CASSADRLYEQYF. For the CDR3, the DNA is TGTGCCAGCAGTGCGGACAGACTCTACGAGCAGTACTTC.

This chain connects TRBV4-3 to TRBJ1-4; D is ambiguous. This CDR3 spans 16 amino acids. V was shortened by 1 base and J by 5 bases, with 14 bases between the two germline ends. From germline, CDR1 is LGHNA and CDR2 YSLEER. The CDR3 DNA reads as TGCGCCAGCAGCCAAGGAAGAATAACACAAAATGAAAAACTGTTTTTT. Residues: CASSQGRITQNEKLFF.

V and J are TRBV19 and TRBJ1-1; D is perhaps TRBD1 (6 bases). Trimming cost V 6 bases and J 1 base, with 9 bases left between them. The germline CDR1 and CDR2 sequences are LNHDA and SQIVND (reference sequence). The CDR3 consists of 13 residues. CDR3 region: CASRQGPNTEAFF. The DNA for the CDR3 is TGTGCCAGTAGACAGGGACCGAACACTGAAGCTTTCTTT.

The chain carries TRBV4-1 and TRBJ2-7, with 7 bases identical to TRBD2. The CDR3 has 14 residues. The V gene's germline CDR1 is MGHRA and CDR2 YSYEKL. The ends lost 2 bases at V and 2 bases at J; junction bases unmatched: 3. The CDR3 loop is CASSQTSVAYEQYF. The CDR3 DNA follows: TGCGCCAGCAGCCAAACTAGCGTCGCCTACGAGCAGTACTTC.

This clone is medium-sized within its sample. The gene calls are TRBV30 and TRBJ2-3, with a weak D call TRBD2 (6 bases). This CDR3 comprises 14 residues. Trimming shortened V by 2 bases and J by 2 bases, and 11 bases separated the two germline ends. Per the germline V gene, CDR1 is GTSNPN and CDR2 is SVGIG (reference sequence). The CDR3 DNA follows: TGTGCCTGGAGTCCGGGACTGTCCACAGATACGCAGTATTTT. This encodes CAWSPGLSTDTQYF. Based on the CDR3 plus reference TRBV30 and TRBJ2-3, the full variable domain is SQTIHQWPATLVQPVGSPLSLECTVEGTSNPNLYWYRQAAGRGLQLLFYSVGIGQISSEVPQNLSASRPQDRQFILSSKKLLLSDSGFYLCAWSPGLSTDTQYFGPGTRLTVL.

V and J are TRBV29-1 and TRBJ1-1; no clear D gene. V lost 7 bases and J lost 4, with 13 bases in between. Germline V gene data show CDR1 as SQVTM and CDR2 as ANQGSEA. The CDR3 loop spans 12 amino acids. CDR3 loop: CSGYALPTEAFF. CDR3 DNA: TGCAGCGGGTATGCGCTTCCCACTGAAGCTTTCTTT.